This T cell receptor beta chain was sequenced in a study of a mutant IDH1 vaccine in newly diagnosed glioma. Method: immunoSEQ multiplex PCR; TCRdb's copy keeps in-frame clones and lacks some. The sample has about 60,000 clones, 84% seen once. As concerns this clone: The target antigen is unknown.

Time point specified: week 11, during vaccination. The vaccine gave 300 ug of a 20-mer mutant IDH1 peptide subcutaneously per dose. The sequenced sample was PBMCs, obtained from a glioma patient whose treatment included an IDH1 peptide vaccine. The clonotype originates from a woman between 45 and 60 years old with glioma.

CDR3: CASSQVPRGTGELFF. The CDR3 nucleotides read TGTGCCAGCAGCCAAGTCCCCAGGGGGACCGGGGAGCTGTTTTTT. This rearrangement joins TRBV4-2 to TRBJ2-2; TRBD1 matches at 7 bases. V dropped 1 base and J dropped 5; count of bases not matched to a gene: 4. The CDR3 contains 15 residues. Germline CDR1 is LGHNA and CDR2 is YNFKEQ.